Each of the 4 T cell receptor beta chains below was sequenced from the same sample in a study of T-cell reconstitution after alpha-beta-depleted transplantation in children. Library preparation (for TCRbeta) was performed with unique molecular identifiers. TCRdb redid the calling of the PCR reads with MiXCR, one entry per CDR3 protein. The table has 90,000 to 100,000 distinct CDR3 sequences, around a quarter seen once; the top ten hold 20% to 25%. The sample in question was PBMCs, obtained before TCRalphabeta/CD19-depleted stem cell transplant. These receptors came from a boy between 2 and 10 years old with acute lymphoblastic leukemia, due to receive a stem cell transplant.

This clonotype was detected many times. The chain carries TRBV20-1 and TRBJ2-2; D is unresolved. Trimming took off 0 bases at V and 6 bases at J, with 14 bases between the two ends. Germline lookup yields CDR1 DFQATT and CDR2 SNEGSKA (reference sequence). CDR3 size: 15 residues. The CDR3 sequence: CSARDATAGAGELFF. CDR3 DNA: TGCAGTGCTAGAGATGCCACCGCTGGGGCCGGGGAGCTGTTTTTT.

This clonotype was seen repeatedly, ten times or more. The chain uses TRBV12-3 or TRBV12-4 and TRBJ1-3; D gene uncertain. This CDR3 has 14 residues. Trimming pared 6 bases from V and 2 bases from J, leaving 11 bases between. As DNA, the CDR3 is TGTGCCAGCAGCCCTCGGAGGGCTGGAAACACCATATATTTT. Protein sequence: CASSPRRAGNTIYF.

This clonotype appeared a few times. This sequence joins TRBV20-1 and TRBJ2-7; weak D call: TRBD2 (6 bases). The CDR3 is made up of 14 amino acids. V shed 4 bases and J shed 6 bases, with 19 bases lying between them. The germline V gene has CDR1 DFQATT and CDR2 SNEGSKA (reference sequence). CDR3 sequence (DNA): TGCAGTGCTAATCAAGCGGAGGGGCCGGGCGAGCAGTACTTC. Residues: CSANQAEGPGEQYF.

The chain uses TRBV30 and TRBJ1-1; tentative D call: TRBD1 (6 bases). This CDR3 has 11 residues. Trimming took off 5 bases at V and 5 bases at J, with 9 bases between the two ends. Germline values: CDR1 GTSNPN, CDR2 SVGIG (reference sequence). Written as DNA, the CDR3 is TGTGCCTGGGCCGGACAGACTGAAGCTTTCTTT. Protein sequence: CAWAGQTEAFF.